This T cell receptor beta chain is from a study of T cells expressing NK-cell markers. As for this clonotype: Antigen unknown.

There are 15 residues in the CDR3. Regarding the study as a whole: Roughly six donors showed dominant NKG2C+ clonotypes comprising about 1.0-7.5% of their CD8+ T cells.

Using the 5' RACE reads, TCRdb records one entry per CDR3 protein without DNA. The listing records a few hundred thousand distinct CDR3 sequences. This sequence originates from a man aged 18 to 69 in good health. Sequenced material: blood T cells: a sorted CD56 or NKG2C T cell subset, CD4+ or CD8+ T cells, or bulk PBMC T cells (not recorded which). The chain carries TRBV12-3 or TRBV12-4 and TRBJ2-3. CDR3 in amino acids: CASRPSDPSGDTQYF.